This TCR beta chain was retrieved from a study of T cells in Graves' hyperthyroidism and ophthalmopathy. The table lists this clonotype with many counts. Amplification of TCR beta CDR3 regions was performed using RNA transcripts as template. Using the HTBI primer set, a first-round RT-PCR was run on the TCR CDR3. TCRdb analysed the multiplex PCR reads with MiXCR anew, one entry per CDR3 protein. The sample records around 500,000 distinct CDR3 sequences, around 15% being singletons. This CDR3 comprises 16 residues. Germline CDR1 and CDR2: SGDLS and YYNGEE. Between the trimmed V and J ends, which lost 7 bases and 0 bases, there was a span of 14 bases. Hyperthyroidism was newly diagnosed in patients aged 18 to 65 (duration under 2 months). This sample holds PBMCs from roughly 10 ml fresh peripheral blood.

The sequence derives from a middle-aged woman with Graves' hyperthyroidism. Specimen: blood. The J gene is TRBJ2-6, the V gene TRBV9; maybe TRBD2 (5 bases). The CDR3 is CASRGRRISGANVLTF. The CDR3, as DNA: TGTGCCAGCCGAGGACGGAGGATCTCTGGGGCCAACGTCCTGACTTTC. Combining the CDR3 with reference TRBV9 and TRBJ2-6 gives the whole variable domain DSGVTQTPKHLITATGQRVTLRCSPRSGDLSVYWYQQSLDQGLQFLIQYYNGEERAKGNILERFSAQQFPDLHSELNLSSLELGDSALYFCASRGRRISGANVLTFGAGSRLTVL.